This T cell receptor beta chain was found in a study of shared clonotypes between healthy human individuals. Study conclusions and caveats: The authors expected sequencing depth to affect clonotype sharing among donors. Represented diversity, genetic and exposure-history alike, was limited by few donors. Clonotypes shared by all four donors outscored non-shared clonotypes in generation probability.

Remarks on this clone: The antigen is undetermined.

Genomic DNA of every subset was divided equally among multiple immunoSEQ plates. Only in-frame clones appear in the TCRdb table, and some are missing; sequencing was by immunoSEQ multiplex PCR. The sample lists about 1 million clones; about 75% were seen once. The sequenced material came from memory CD4+ T cells sorted from blood. Subset meaning: CD45RA-negative fraction. This TCR came from a man aged 18 to 30 in good health.

CDR3 protein: CASSYSGSGVYEQYF. The CDR3 nucleotides read TGTGCCAGCAGTTACTCCGGCAGCGGGGTCTACGAGCAGTACTTC. The chain recombines TRBV6-6 with TRBJ2-7; 7 bases align to TRBD2. Germline V gene sequence: CDR1 MNHNY, CDR2 SVGAGI (reference sequence). After removal of 0 bases from V and 3 bases from J, the junction contained 5 bases not matched to a gene. The CDR3 has 15 residues.